These 30 T cell receptor beta chains originate from one sample sequenced in a study of blood T cell repertoires in COVID-19. TCRdb keeps only in-frame clones here, not all; method: immunoSEQ multiplex PCR. The sample yields fewer than 250,000 clones, approximately 78% seen once. The source material was peripheral blood. The receptors were sampled from a woman between 40 and 55 years old with acute or convalescent COVID-19.

This chain uses TRBV13 with TRBJ2-7; 10 bases align to TRBD2. CDR1 and CDR2 from the germline V gene are PRHDT and FYEKMQ (reference sequence). V was clipped by 4 bases and J by 5 bases; unmatched bases: 2. The CDR3 is 13 amino acids. CDR3 region: CASSSSGGNEQYF. The CDR3 region has the DNA TGTGCCAGCAGCTCTAGCGGGGGTAACGAGCAGTACTTC.

The chain carries TRBV29-1 and TRBJ2-3; D call uncertain. The CDR3 sequence is 11 residues long. V was cut by 5 bases and J by 2 bases, with 5 bases left in between. CDR1 is SQVTM, CDR2 ANQGSEA, per germline. The CDR3 protein is CSVSVTDTQYF. For the CDR3, the DNA is TGCAGCGTTTCGGTCACAGATACGCAGTATTTT.

This clone occurred a few times. The genes are TRBV3-1 (or the pseudogene TRBV3-2) and TRBJ1-3; the D gene is possibly TRBD1 (6 bases). Between the trimmed V and J ends, which lost 4 bases and 1 base, there was a span of 14 bases. The length of the CDR3 is 16 residues. The germline CDR1 and CDR2 sequences are LGHDT and YNNKEL (reference sequence). This chain's CDR3 is CASSLRQAMSGNTIYF. DNA for the CDR3: TGTGCCAGCAGCCTGAGACAGGCGATGTCTGGAAACACCATATATTTT.

The J gene is TRBJ2-5, the V gene TRBV6-5, with a possible D match to TRBD1 (5 bases). Germline loops: CDR1 MNHEY, CDR2 SVGAGI. V was clipped by 8 bases and J by 2 bases, with 12 bases between them. CDR3 size: 13 residues. This CDR3 is CASVTRQQETQYF. In DNA, the CDR3 is TGTGCCAGCGTAACACGACAGCAAGAGACCCAGTACTTC.

This clone was seen more than once but under ten times. The chain is built from TRBV29-1 and TRBJ2-7; 7 nucleotides line up with TRBD1. This CDR3 region has 12 residues. Germline V CDR1 and CDR2: SQVTM, ANQGSEA. V lost 5 bases, J lost 5 bases, and 6 bases stayed unmatched. The chain's CDR3 is CSVWTGLNEQYF. For the CDR3, the DNA is TGCAGCGTTTGGACAGGACTGAACGAGCAGTACTTC.

The chain has TRBV25-1 and TRBJ1-1; D is ambiguous. V dropped 4 bases and J dropped 2 bases, with 8 bases sitting between them. Germline assignment: CDR1 MGHDK and CDR2 SYGVNS. The CDR3 extends over 13 amino acids. The CDR3 DNA reads TGTGCCAGCAGTGCCCTTGTAAACACTGAAGCTTTCTTT. The encoded protein is CASSALVNTEAFF.

The V and J genes are TRBV2 and TRBJ2-7, with D unresolved. Germline CDR1 reads SNHLY; CDR2 reads FYNNEI. The CDR3 length is 11 residues. Trimming took off 7 bases at V and 3 bases at J, with 7 bases between the two ends. The DNA for the CDR3 is TGTGCCAGCATAGTGAGCTACGAGCAGTACTTC. Translating it yields CASIVSYEQYF.

This clone is a singleton in its sample. The J gene is TRBJ1-1, the V gene TRBV6-5; D uncertain. Germline V lookup: CDR1 MNHEY, CDR2 SVGAGI. The V end lost 5 bases, the J end lost 0 bases, and 7 bases lay between the germline ends. This CDR3 is 13 amino acids long. CDR3 residues: CASSRGMNTEAFF. The CDR3 DNA sequence: TGTGCCAGCAGTCGGGGTATGAACACTGAAGCTTTCTTT.

This clone was seen only a few times. The CDR3 loop reads CASARGKNIQYF. The CDR3 region has the DNA TGTGCCAGCGCACGGGGCAAAAACATTCAGTACTTC. This chain uses TRBV30 with TRBJ2-4, with D perhaps TRBD2 (5 bases). The V gene's germline CDR1 is GTSNPN and CDR2 SVGIG (reference sequence). The CDR3 has 12 amino acids. V lost 8 bases to trimming and J lost 3 bases, with 11 bases between them.

This chain joins TRBV27 and TRBJ1-5; no reliable D call. Between the trimmed V and J ends, which lost 4 bases and 4 bases, there was a span of 8 bases. The CDR3 length is 13 residues. CDR1 MNHEY and CDR2 SMNVEV come from the germline V gene (reference sequence). This chain's CDR3 is CASSSGWNQPQHF. The CDR3 DNA reads as TGTGCCAGCAGTTCGGGGTGGAATCAGCCCCAGCATTTT.

With respect to this clone: Germline is not matched at one junction end, which may reflect a read error. Other nucleotide sequences from this sample produce the same CDR3. The V and J genes are TRBV9 and TRBJ1-1; D call uncertain. CDR3 size: 14 residues. In germline, CDR1 is SGDLS, CDR2 YYNGEE. The CDR3 nucleotides read TGTGCCAGTAGCGTCGAGGGTTCGGGCACTGAAGCTTTCTTT. Residues: CASSVEGSGTEAFF.

J is TRBJ1-2 and V is TRBV7-9, with 9 bases matching TRBD1. The CDR3 loop spans 17 amino acids. Germline values: CDR1 SEHNR, CDR2 FQNEAQ (reference sequence). J lost 3 bases, V lost 2 bases, and 10 bases had no gene match. CDR3 DNA sequence: TGTGCCAGCAGCTTAAACCCTCGGGACAGGGCACACTATGGCTACACCTTC. It codes for CASSLNPRDRAHYGYTF.

The rearrangement joins TRBV6-5 to TRBJ1-1; D unresolved. Per the germline V gene, CDR1 is MNHEY and CDR2 is SVGAGI. The V and J ends lost 7 bases and 1 base respectively, with 13 bases between them. The CDR3 has 14 residues. CDR3 sequence: CASKFQDSNTEAFF. The CDR3 DNA reads TGTGCCAGCAAATTTCAGGATTCGAACACTGAAGCTTTCTTT.

The J gene is TRBJ1-5, the V gene TRBV30, with 7 positions matching TRBD1. This CDR3 is 18 amino acids long. Germline loops: CDR1 GTSNPN, CDR2 SVGIG (reference sequence). J gave up 1 base and V 3 bases, and 15 bases lay outside the gene matches. This CDR3 reads CAWREQGHLGESNQPQHF. The CDR3, as DNA: TGTGCCTGGAGGGAACAGGGGCATTTGGGAGAAAGCAATCAGCCCCAGCATTTT.

The chain joins TRBV19 to TRBJ1-1; D may be TRBD1 (5 bases). The germline V gene encodes CDR1 LNHDA and CDR2 SQIVND (reference sequence). V was clipped by 5 bases and J by 0 bases, with 10 bases between them. This CDR3 has 14 residues. In nucleotides, the CDR3 is TGTGCCAGTAGTCCTGGAGGGGTGAACACTGAAGCTTTCTTT. Its protein product is CASSPGGVNTEAFF.

The rearrangement links TRBV2 to TRBJ1-5; the D gene is possibly TRBD1 (5 bases). This CDR3 has 13 amino acids. The V gene's germline CDR1 is SNHLY and CDR2 FYNNEI. Trimming removed 8 bases at V and 0 bases at J, with 8 bases between. The CDR3 reads CASSGGSNQPQHF. In DNA, the CDR3 is TGTGCCAGCTCGGGGGGTAGCAATCAGCCCCAGCATTTT.

The rearrangement links TRBV18 to TRBJ2-1; D might be TRBD2 (5 bases). Germline-derived CDR1 and CDR2 are KGHSH and LQKENI. The V gene lost 6 bases and the J gene lost 9 bases, with 15 bases spanning the gap. This CDR3 has 13 amino acids. The CDR3 loop reads CASSLEGTGEQFF. The CDR3 DNA is TGTGCCAGCTCCCTAGAGGGCACTGGTGAGCAGTTCTTC.

The rearrangement uses TRBV12-3 or TRBV12-4 and TRBJ2-2, with D perhaps matching TRBD1 (5 bases). The CDR3 has 12 residues. DNA for the CDR3: TGTGCGACCAGGGTTACCGCCGGGGAGCTGTTTTTT. It translates to CATRVTAGELFF.

The genes are TRBV7-7 and TRBJ2-1; the match to TRBD2 covers 9 bases. The germline V gene encodes CDR1 SSHAT and CDR2 FNYEAQ (reference sequence). J gave up 7 bases and V 1 base, and 5 bases lay outside the gene matches. This CDR3 has 15 amino acids. Here the CDR3 reads CASSLVPSGINEQFF. The CDR3, as DNA: TGTGCCAGCAGCTTAGTCCCTAGCGGGATTAATGAGCAGTTCTTC. The complete variable domain, with remaining parts taken from reference TRBV7-7 and TRBJ2-1, reads GAGVSQSPRYKVTKRGQDVTLRCDPISSHATLYWYQQALGQGPEFLTYFNYEAQPDKSGLPSDRFSAERPEGSISTLTIQRTEQRDSAMYRCASSLVPSGINEQFFGPGTRLTVL.

V and J are TRBV12-3 or TRBV12-4 and TRBJ1-2; tentative D call: TRBD1 (6 bases). CDR3 length: 12 amino acids. The ends were cut back, 4 bases at V and 6 bases at J, with 9 bases in the middle. CDR3 DNA: TGTGCCAGCAGTTCCCACAGGGATGGCTACACCTTC. It translates to CASSSHRDGYTF.

The CDR3 loop is CASNFRVSTEAFF. CDR3 nucleotide sequence: TGTGCCAGCAATTTCAGGGTTTCCACTGAAGCTTTCTTT. V usage is TRBV2 and J usage is TRBJ1-1; TRBD1 might be the D (5 bases). CDR3 length: 13 amino acids. Germline CDR1 is SNHLY and CDR2 is FYNNEI. The V and J ends lost 7 bases and 4 bases respectively, with 13 bases between them. Full variable domain (outside the CDR3, taken from reference TRBV2 and TRBJ1-1): EPEVTQTPSHQVTQMGQEVILRCVPISNHLYFYWYRQILGQKVEFLVSFYNNEISEKSEIFDDQFSVERPDGSNFTLKIRSTKLEDSAMYFCASNFRVSTEAFFGQGTRLTVV.

V gene TRBV11-2 combines with J gene TRBJ2-1, with a tentative D call TRBD1 (5 bases). Germline V gives CDR1 SGHAT, CDR2 FQNNGV. The CDR3 sequence is 14 residues long. The germline V and J ends were trimmed by 5 bases and 10 bases, with 18 bases remaining between them. The CDR3 sequence: CASSINSDIDEQFF. For the CDR3, the DNA is TGTGCCAGCAGCATCAACTCGGACATAGACGAGCAGTTCTTC.

CDR3 nucleotides: TGTGCCAGCAGGCGGACTAGCGGGGCTTACGAGCAGTACTTC. Amino acids: CASRRTSGAYEQYF. V and J are TRBV6-5 and TRBJ2-7; 12 positions match TRBD2. Germline-derived CDR1 and CDR2 are MNHEY and SVGAGI. With V trimmed by 6 bases and J by 4 bases, 4 bases remained unmatched. This CDR3 has 14 amino acids.

This clone showed up just a few times. The J gene is TRBJ2-7, the V gene TRBV11-2; D possibly corresponds to TRBD1 (6 bases). Germline values: CDR1 SGHAT, CDR2 FQNNGV. The CDR3 is made up of 14 amino acids. The V gene lost 1 base and the J gene lost 4 bases, with 11 bases spanning the gap. Here the CDR3 reads CASSLAGVVYEQYF. As DNA, the CDR3 is TGTGCCAGCAGCTTAGCAGGGGTTGTTTACGAGCAGTACTTC.

This chain links TRBV5-4 with TRBJ2-3; 8 bases fit TRBD2. This CDR3 is built from 16 residues. V trimming: 1 base; J trimming: 2 bases; junction bases outside the gene matches: 6. The V gene's germline CDR1 is SGHNT and CDR2 YYREEE (reference sequence). CDR3 in DNA: TGTGCCAGCAGCTTGTCCGGGAGGGGGGACACAGATACGCAGTATTTT. Protein sequence: CASSLSGRGDTDTQYF.

The genes are TRBV5-1 and TRBJ2-2; 8 positions match TRBD1. The V and J ends lost 4 bases and 1 base, in that order; junction bases with no gene match: 3. CDR3 size: 15 residues. CDR1 and CDR2 from the germline V gene are SGHRS and YFSETQ. The CDR3 DNA sequence: TGCGCCAGCAGCCCTGGGACAGGGAACACCGGGGAGCTGTTTTTT. As protein: CASSPGTGNTGELFF.

The genes are TRBV11-2 and TRBJ2-7; TRBD1 agrees at 12 bases. The trim removed 3 bases at V and 6 bases at J, leaving 3 bases unmatched. This CDR3 is 14 amino acids long. Looked up from germline, CDR1 is SGHAT and CDR2 is FQNNGV. The CDR3, as DNA: TGTGCCAGCAGCTTTGGGACAGGGGGCCTCGAGCAGTACTTC. It is translated as CASSFGTGGLEQYF.

V is TRBV12-5 and J is TRBJ2-1, with a weak D call TRBD2 (5 bases). Germline V gives CDR1 LGHNT, CDR2 FRNRAP. The CDR3 sequence is 14 residues long. The V and J ends lost 6 bases and 4 bases respectively, with 13 bases between them. CDR3 sequence: CASGPGFSYNEQFF. The CDR3 coding sequence is TGTGCTAGTGGGCCGGGGTTTAGTTACAATGAGCAGTTCTTC.

Only one count was recorded for this clone. This chain connects TRBV10-3 to TRBJ1-1; D remains unclear. In germline, CDR1 is ENHRY, CDR2 SYGVKD. V was cut by 4 bases and J by 3 bases, with 9 bases left in between. The CDR3 extends over 13 amino acids. CDR3 nucleotides: TGTGCCATCAGTGTTGTAAGAGACACTGAAGCTTTCTTT. Encoded protein: CAISVVRDTEAFF.

The V and J genes are TRBV18 and TRBJ2-1, with 7 bases fitting TRBD2. V shed 4 bases, J shed 9 bases, and the junction held 6 bases outside the gene matches. The CDR3 has 13 amino acids. Germline CDR1 KGHSH, CDR2 LQKENI. The CDR3 protein is CASSLTRGVEQFF. DNA for the CDR3: TGTGCCAGCTCACTCACACGGGGGGTTGAGCAGTTCTTC.